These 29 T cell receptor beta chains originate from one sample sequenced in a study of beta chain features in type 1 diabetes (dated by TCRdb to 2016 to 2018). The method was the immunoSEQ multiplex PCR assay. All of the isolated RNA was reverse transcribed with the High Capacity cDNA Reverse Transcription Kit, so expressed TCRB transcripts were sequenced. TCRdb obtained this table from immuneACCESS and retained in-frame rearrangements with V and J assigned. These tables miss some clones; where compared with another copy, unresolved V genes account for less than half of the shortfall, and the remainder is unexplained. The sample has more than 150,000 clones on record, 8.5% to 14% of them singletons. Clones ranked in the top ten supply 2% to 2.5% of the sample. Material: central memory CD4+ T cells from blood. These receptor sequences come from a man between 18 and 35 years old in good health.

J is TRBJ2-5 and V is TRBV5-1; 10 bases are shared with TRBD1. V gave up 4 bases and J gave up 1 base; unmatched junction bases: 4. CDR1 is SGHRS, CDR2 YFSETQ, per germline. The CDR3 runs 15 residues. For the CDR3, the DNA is TGCGCCAGCAGCACGGGACAGGGGTCCCAAGAGACCCAGTACTTC. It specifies CASSTGQGSQETQYF.

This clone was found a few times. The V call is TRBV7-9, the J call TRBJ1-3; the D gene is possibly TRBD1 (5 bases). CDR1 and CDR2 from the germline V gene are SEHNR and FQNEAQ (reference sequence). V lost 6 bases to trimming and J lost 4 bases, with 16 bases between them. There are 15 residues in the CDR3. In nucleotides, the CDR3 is TGTGCCAGCAGGGTAGGAGGGGCGAGCGGAAACACCATATATTTT. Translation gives CASRVGGASGNTIYF.

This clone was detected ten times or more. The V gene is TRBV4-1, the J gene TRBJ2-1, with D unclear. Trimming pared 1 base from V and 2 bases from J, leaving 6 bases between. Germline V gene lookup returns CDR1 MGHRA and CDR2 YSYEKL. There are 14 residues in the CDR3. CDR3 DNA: TGCGCCAGCAGCCAAGTAATAGCCTACAATGAGCAGTTCTTC. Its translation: CASSQVIAYNEQFF.

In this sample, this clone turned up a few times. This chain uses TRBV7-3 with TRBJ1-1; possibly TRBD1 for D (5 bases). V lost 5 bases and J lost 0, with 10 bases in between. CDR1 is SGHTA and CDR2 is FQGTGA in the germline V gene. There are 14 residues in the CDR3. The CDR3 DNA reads TGTGCCAGCAGCCCGACAGTCCTGAACACTGAAGCTTTCTTT. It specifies CASSPTVLNTEAFF.

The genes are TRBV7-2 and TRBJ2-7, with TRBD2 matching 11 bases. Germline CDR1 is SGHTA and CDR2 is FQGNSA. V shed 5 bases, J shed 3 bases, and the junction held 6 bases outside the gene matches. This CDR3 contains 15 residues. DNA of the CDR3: TGTGCCAGCAGCCCGATCACTAGCGGGAGCTACGAGCAGTACTTC. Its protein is CASSPITSGSYEQYF.

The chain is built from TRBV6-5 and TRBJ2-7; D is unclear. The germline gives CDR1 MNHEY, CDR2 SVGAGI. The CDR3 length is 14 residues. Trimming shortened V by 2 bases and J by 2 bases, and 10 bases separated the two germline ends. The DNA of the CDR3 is TGTGCCAGCAGTTACCCCGGGCCACCCTACGAGCAGTACTTC. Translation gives CASSYPGPPYEQYF.

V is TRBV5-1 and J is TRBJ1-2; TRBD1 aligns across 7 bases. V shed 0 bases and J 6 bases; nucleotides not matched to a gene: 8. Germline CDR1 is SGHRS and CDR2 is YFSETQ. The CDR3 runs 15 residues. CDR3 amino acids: CASSLDRGALDGYTF. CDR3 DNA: TGCGCCAGCAGCTTGGACAGGGGCGCCCTGGATGGCTACACCTTC.

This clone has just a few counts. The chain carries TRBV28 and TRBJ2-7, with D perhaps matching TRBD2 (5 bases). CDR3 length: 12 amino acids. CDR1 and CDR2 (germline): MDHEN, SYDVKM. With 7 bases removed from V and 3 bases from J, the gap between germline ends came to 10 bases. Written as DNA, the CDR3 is TGTGCCAGCAACGCGGCGGGCTACGAGCAGTACTTC. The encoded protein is CASNAAGYEQYF.

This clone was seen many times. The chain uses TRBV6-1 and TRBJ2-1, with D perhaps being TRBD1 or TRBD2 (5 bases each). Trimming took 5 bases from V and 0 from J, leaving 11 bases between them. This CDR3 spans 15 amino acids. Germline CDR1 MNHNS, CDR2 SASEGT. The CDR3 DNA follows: TGTGCCAGCAGTTGGGACGGCAGCTCCTACAATGAGCAGTTCTTC. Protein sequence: CASSWDGSSYNEQFF.

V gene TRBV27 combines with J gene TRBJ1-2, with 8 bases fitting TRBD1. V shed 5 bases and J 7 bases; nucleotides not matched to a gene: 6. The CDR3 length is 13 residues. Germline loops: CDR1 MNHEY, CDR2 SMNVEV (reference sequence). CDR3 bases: TGTGCCAGCAGTCGGACAGGGAAGAGTGGCTACACCTTC. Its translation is CASSRTGKSGYTF.

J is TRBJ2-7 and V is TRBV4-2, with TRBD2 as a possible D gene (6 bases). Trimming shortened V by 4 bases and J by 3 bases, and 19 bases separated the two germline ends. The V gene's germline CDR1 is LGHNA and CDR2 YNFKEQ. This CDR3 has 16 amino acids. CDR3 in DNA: TGTGCCAGCAGCCTCCAGGAGGGCGGAGGCCTCTACGAGCAGTACTTC. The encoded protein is CASSLQEGGGLYEQYF.

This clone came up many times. The CDR3 DNA reads as TGTGCCAGCAGCCCTCGCGGCGGGGGCTCCTACAATGAGCAGTTCTTC. This translates into CASSPRGGGSYNEQFF. The gene calls are TRBV7-8 and TRBJ2-1, with 7 bases fitting TRBD2. Germline V gives CDR1 SGHVS, CDR2 FQNEAQ. This CDR3 has 16 amino acids. V shed 5 bases, J shed 0 bases, and the junction held 7 bases outside the gene matches.

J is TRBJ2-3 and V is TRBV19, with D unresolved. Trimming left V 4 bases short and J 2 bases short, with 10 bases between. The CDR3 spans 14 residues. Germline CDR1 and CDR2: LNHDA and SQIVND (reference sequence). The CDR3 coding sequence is TGTGCCAGTAGTACATCACCTTTCACAGATACGCAGTATTTT. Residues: CASSTSPFTDTQYF.

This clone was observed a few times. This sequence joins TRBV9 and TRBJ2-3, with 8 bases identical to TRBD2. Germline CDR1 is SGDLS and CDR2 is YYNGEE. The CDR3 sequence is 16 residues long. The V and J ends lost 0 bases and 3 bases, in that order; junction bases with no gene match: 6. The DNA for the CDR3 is TGTGCCAGCAGCGTAGGACGCGGGAGGATGACAGATACGCAGTATTTT. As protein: CASSVGRGRMTDTQYF.

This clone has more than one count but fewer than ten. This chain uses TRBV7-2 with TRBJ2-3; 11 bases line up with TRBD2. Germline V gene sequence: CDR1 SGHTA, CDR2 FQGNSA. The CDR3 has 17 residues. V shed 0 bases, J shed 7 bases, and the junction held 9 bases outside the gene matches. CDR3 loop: CASSLAHRSGGVNTQYF. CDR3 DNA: TGTGCCAGCAGCTTAGCGCATCGTAGCGGGGGGGTTAATACGCAGTATTTT. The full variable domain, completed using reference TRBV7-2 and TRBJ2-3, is GAGVSQSPSNKVTEKGKDVELRCDPISGHTALYWYRQSLGQGLEFLIYFQGNSAPDKSGLPSDRFSAERTGGSVSTLTIQRTQQEDSAVYLCASSLAHRSGGVNTQYFGPGTRLTVL.

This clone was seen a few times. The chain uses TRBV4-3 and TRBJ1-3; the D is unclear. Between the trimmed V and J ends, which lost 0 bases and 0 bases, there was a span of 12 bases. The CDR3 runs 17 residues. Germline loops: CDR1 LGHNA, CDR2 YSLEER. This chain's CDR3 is CASSQDRWGNSGNTIYF. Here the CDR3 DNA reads TGCGCCAGCAGCCAAGATCGGTGGGGAAACTCTGGAAACACCATATATTTT.

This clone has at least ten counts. This CDR3 reads CASSLGLYRAPEAFF. The CDR3 DNA follows: TGTGCCAGCAGCTTAGGCCTCTACAGGGCCCCTGAAGCTTTCTTT. The genes are TRBV7-2 and TRBJ1-1; perhaps TRBD1 as D (6 bases). The V and J ends lost 1 base and 6 bases respectively, with 15 bases between them. The CDR3 loop spans 15 amino acids. Germline lookup yields CDR1 SGHTA and CDR2 FQGNSA.

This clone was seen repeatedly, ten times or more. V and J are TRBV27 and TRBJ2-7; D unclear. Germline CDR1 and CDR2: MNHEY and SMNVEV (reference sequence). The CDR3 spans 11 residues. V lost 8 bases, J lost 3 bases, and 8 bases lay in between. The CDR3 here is CASSFNYEQYF. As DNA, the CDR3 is TGTGCCAGCTCCTTTAACTACGAGCAGTACTTC.

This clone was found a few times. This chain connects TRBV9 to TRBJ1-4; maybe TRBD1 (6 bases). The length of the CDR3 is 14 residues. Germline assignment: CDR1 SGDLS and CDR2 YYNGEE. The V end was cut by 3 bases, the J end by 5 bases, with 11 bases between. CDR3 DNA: TGTGCCAGCAGCGGATCCGGACAGAATGAAAAACTGTTTTTT. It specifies CASSGSGQNEKLFF.

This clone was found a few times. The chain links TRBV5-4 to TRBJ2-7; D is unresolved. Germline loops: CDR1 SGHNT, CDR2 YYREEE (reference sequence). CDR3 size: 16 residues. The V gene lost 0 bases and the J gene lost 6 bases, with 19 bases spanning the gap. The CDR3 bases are TGTGCCAGCAGCTTGGATCCCGTGGGGAACCGTGGCGAGCAGTACTTC. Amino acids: CASSLDPVGNRGEQYF.

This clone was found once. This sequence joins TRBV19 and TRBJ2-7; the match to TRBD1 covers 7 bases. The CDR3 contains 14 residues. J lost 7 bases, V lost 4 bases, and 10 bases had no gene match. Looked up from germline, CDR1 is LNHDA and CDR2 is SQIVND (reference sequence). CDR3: CASSRGQPPAEQYF. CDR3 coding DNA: TGTGCCAGTAGTAGGGGACAGCCTCCAGCGGAGCAGTACTTC.

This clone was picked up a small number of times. This chain's CDR3 is CAWSVWDRAGEQYF. Here the CDR3 DNA reads TGTGCCTGGAGTGTTTGGGACAGGGCGGGTGAGCAGTACTTC. This rearrangement joins TRBV30 to TRBJ2-7; 9 bases are a match to TRBD1. Germline trimming cut 0 bases from V and 7 bases from J; bases unmatched to any gene: 7. The germline gives CDR1 GTSNPN, CDR2 SVGIG (reference sequence). This CDR3 contains 14 residues.

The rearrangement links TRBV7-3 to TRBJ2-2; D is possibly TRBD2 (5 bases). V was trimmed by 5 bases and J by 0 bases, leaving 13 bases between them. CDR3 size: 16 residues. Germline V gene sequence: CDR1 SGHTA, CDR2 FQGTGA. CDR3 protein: CASSPGIGTNTGELFF. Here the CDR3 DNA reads TGTGCCAGCAGCCCTGGTATCGGGACGAACACCGGGGAGCTGTTTTTT.

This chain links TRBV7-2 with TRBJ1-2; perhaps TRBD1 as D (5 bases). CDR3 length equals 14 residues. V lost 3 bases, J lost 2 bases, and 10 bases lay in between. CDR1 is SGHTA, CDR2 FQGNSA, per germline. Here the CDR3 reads CASSLGTGNYGYTF. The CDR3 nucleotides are TGTGCCAGCAGCTTGGGAACAGGAAACTATGGCTACACCTTC.

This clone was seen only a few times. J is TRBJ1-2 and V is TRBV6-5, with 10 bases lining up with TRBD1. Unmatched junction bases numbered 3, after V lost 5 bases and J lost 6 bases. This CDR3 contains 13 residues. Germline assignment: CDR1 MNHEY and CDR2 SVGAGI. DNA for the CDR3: TGTGCCAGCAGTGACAGGGGGCCTGATGGCTACACCTTC. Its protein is CASSDRGPDGYTF.

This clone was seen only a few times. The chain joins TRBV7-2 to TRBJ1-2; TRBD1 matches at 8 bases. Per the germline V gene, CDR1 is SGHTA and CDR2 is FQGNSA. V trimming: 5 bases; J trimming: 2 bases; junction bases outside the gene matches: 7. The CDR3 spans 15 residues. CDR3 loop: CASSPRDRPNYGYTF. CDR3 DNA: TGTGCCAGCAGCCCCCGGGACAGGCCCAACTATGGCTACACCTTC.

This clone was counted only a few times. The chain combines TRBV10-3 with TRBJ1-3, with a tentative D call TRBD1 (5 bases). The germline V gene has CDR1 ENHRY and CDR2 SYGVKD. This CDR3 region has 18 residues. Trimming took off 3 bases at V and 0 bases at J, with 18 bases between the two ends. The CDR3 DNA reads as TGTGCCATCAGTGATTTCGTCCCAGGGTCCGACTCTGGAAACACCATATATTTT. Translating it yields CAISDFVPGSDSGNTIYF.

For the CDR3, the DNA is TGCAGCGTTGACGTCTCTGGGGCCAACGTCCTGACTTTC. Protein sequence: CSVDVSGANVLTF. The chain employs TRBV29-1 and TRBJ2-6, with D unresolved. Trimming stripped 3 bases from V and 0 bases from J, with 3 bases between. This CDR3 spans 13 amino acids. The V gene's germline CDR1 is SQVTM and CDR2 ANQGSEA.

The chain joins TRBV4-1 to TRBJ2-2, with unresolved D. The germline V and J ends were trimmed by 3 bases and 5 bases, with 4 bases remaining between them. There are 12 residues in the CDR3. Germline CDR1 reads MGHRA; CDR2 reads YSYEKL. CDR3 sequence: CASSQVTGELFF. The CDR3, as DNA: TGCGCCAGCAGCCAGGTTACCGGGGAGCTGTTTTTT.